This entry features one TCR beta chain sequence. The method was immunoSEQ multiplex PCR; TCRdb's version includes in-frame clones alone and lacks a portion of them. The sample yields more than 120,000 clones, approximately 90% seen once. CDR1 is LNHDA, CDR2 SQIVND, per germline (reference sequence). V lost 1 base to trimming and J lost 7 bases; unmatched junction nucleotides: 4. The CDR3 runs to 15 residues. The record originates from a study of blood T cell repertoires in COVID-19. Study background: T cells, B-cell-depleted T cells, or PBMCs provided the cDNA or gDNA that served as material.

Sequenced: peripheral blood. The chain couples TRBV19 to TRBJ1-6, with 7 bases matching TRBD1. The source of this sequence is a woman in her forties or fifties with active or convalescent COVID-19. The CDR3 here is CASSIVGRGNSPLHF. The DNA for the CDR3 is TGTGCCAGTAGTATAGTTGGCAGGGGGAATTCACCCCTCCACTTT.